This T cell receptor (beta chain) emerged from a study of cytomegalovirus exposure and HLA in healthy donors. Across the whole study: For the approximately 410 genotyped donors, more than 65% fell within the Caucasian-associated ancestry cluster. Regarding the study as a whole: A later analysis linked a missense variant in DCLRE1C to the trimming of TCR beta V and J genes. Reportedly, HLA-A and HLA-B alleles of most subjects were accurately predicted from TCR beta. Presence/absence analyses supposed approximately even sequencing depth among donors.

It was with 60 Vbeta and 13 Jbeta primers that the PCR ran. Clones were read by immunoSEQ multiplex PCR, and TCRdb kept only the in-frame ones, dropping some. The profile shows about 200,000 clones, roughly 80% of them singletons. Germline V gene sequence: CDR1 SGHTA, CDR2 FQGNSA. The CDR3 is made up of 15 amino acids. Trimming at V came to 5 bases and at J to 4 bases, leaving 7 bases not matched to a gene. Concerning this clone: The antigen remains unidentified.

This chain links TRBV7-2 with TRBJ2-1, with 8 bases aligning to TRBD1. This TCR was recovered from a girl aged 2 to 10 in good health and CMV-seronegative. The sequencing input was PBMCs. CDR3 region: CASSAQTGDYNEQFF. The CDR3 DNA is TGTGCCAGCAGCGCCCAGACAGGGGATTACAATGAGCAGTTCTTC.